This T cell receptor beta chain stems from a study of blood T cells in healthy people across ages. Study-wide findings and caveats: Higher diversity and more naive CD4+ cells were features of long-lived donors, compared to aged donors. No conclusive comparison of naive versus antigen-experienced cells was possible with unsorted PBMCs.

The germline CDR1 and CDR2 sequences are SGHTA and FQGNSA. V dropped 1 base and J dropped 8 bases, with 21 bases sitting between them. CDR3 length equals 17 residues. Primed by a sample-barcoded 5' primer and a J-beta primer mix, a second PCR proceeded for roughly 6 to 12 cycles. Each TCR beta cDNA got a 12-nucleotide random molecular identifier. In TCRdb, the 5' RACE reads were re-called with MiXCR into one record per CDR3 protein. The table records around 1.5 million distinct CDR3 sequences, 45% to 70% of them present only once. The donors, healthy Caucasians from Russia, were aged 6 to 90. This clonotype was seen more than once but under ten times. No antigen is known for it.

The TCR sequence derives from a man aged 18 to 29 in good health. What was sequenced was blood. The chain recombines TRBV7-2 with TRBJ2-1, with a tentative D call TRBD2 (6 bases). Here the CDR3 DNA reads TGTGCCAGCAGCTTAGATCTCATGGGGGGAGGAGGGCATGAGCAGTTCTTC. Translating gives CASSLDLMGGGGHEQFF.